Shown below are 31 T cell receptor beta chains from a single sample sequenced in a study of T cell responses to AZD1222 COVID-19 vaccine. Sequencing was performed with immunoSEQ multiplex PCR; in TCRdb, only in-frame clones are kept and a portion is missing. Among approximately 80,000 clones listed, approximately 85% were seen once. Sequencing used peripheral blood, obtained 28 days after the second AZD1222 dose. These receptors originate from an adult who received the AZD1222 COVID-19 vaccine.

This clone appeared once. The V gene is TRBV14, the J gene TRBJ2-3; tentative D call: TRBD1 (6 bases). Looked up from germline, CDR1 is SGHDN and CDR2 is FVKESK. V lost 4 bases to trimming and J lost 1 base, with 9 bases between them. The CDR3 is 14 amino acids. CDR3 bases: TGTGCCAGCAGCCGACAGGCCCGCACAGATACGCAGTATTTT. Translated: CASSRQARTDTQYF.

The rearrangement uses TRBV9 and TRBJ2-1; perhaps TRBD1 as D (6 bases). Germline V lookup: CDR1 SGDLS, CDR2 YYNGEE. The V gene lost 3 bases and the J gene lost 0 bases, with 13 bases spanning the gap. The CDR3 has 16 residues. CDR3 nucleotide sequence: TGTGCCAGCAGCGGGGGGCTACCTAGCTCCTACAATGAGCAGTTCTTC. The encoded protein is CASSGGLPSSYNEQFF. The entire variable domain, with the rest obtained from reference TRBV9 and TRBJ2-1, is as follows: DSGVTQTPKHLITATGQRVTLRCSPRSGDLSVYWYQQSLDQGLQFLIQYYNGEERAKGNILERFSAQQFPDLHSELNLSSLELGDSALYFCASSGGLPSSYNEQFFGPGTRLTVL.

The rearrangement uses TRBV2 and TRBJ1-2, with a weak D call TRBD1 (5 bases). CDR1 and CDR2 (germline): SNHLY, FYNNEI. V lost 8 bases and J lost 2, with 12 bases in between. The CDR3 totals 13 residues. The CDR3 reads CASGTEANYGYTF. The CDR3 bases are TGTGCCAGCGGGACGGAGGCGAACTATGGCTACACCTTC.

The rearrangement uses TRBV7-9 and TRBJ2-2; 11 positions agree with TRBD2. After removal of 1 base from V and 1 base from J, the junction contained 5 bases not matched to a gene. Germline V CDR1 and CDR2: SEHNR, FQNEAQ (reference sequence). The CDR3 sequence is 18 residues long. CDR3 in amino acids: CASSLGLAGGLNTGELFF. The CDR3, as DNA: TGTGCCAGCAGCTTAGGCCTAGCGGGGGGCTTGAACACCGGGGAGCTGTTTTTT.

The gene calls are TRBV6-5 and TRBJ1-6; 9 bases agree with TRBD1. The CDR3 loop spans 14 amino acids. The trim removed 8 bases at V and 10 bases at J, leaving 9 bases unmatched. CDR1 is MNHEY and CDR2 is SVGAGI in the germline V gene. The CDR3 coding sequence is TGTGCCAGCGGGATGACAGGGGGTCGGTCACCCCTCCACTTT. This codes for CASGMTGGRSPLHF.

In the case of this clone: Distinct nucleotide sequences in the sample also encode this CDR3. This chain connects TRBV18 to TRBJ1-2, with TRBD1 matching over 9 bases. After removal of 0 bases from V and 4 bases from J, the junction contained 3 bases not matched to a gene. Germline CDR1 is KGHSH and CDR2 is LQKENI. This CDR3 contains 15 residues. CDR3 sequence: CASSPPTGGGYGYTF. The CDR3 DNA reads as TGTGCCAGCTCACCACCGACAGGGGGAGGCTATGGCTACACCTTC.

The chain has TRBV14 and TRBJ2-1; the match to TRBD2 covers 9 bases. V was pared by 2 bases and J by 2 bases, with 13 bases of the junction left unmatched. The CDR3 consists of 19 residues. Germline CDR1 is SGHDN and CDR2 is FVKESK. CDR3 sequence (DNA): TGTGCCAGCAGCCAAACAGGGAGGATTGGCGGGAGGGCCTACAATGAGCAGTTCTTC. It encodes CASSQTGRIGGRAYNEQFF.

This rearrangement joins TRBV9 to TRBJ1-1; no firm D call. Between the trimmed V and J ends, which lost 4 bases and 5 bases, there was a span of 12 bases. CDR1 is SGDLS, CDR2 YYNGEE, per germline. There are 13 residues in the CDR3. The DNA of the CDR3 is TGTGCCAGCAGCCCTCCCAGTTCGACTGAAGCTTTCTTT. This translates into CASSPPSSTEAFF.

V gene TRBV6-2 or TRBV6-3 combines with J gene TRBJ2-5; D possibly corresponds to TRBD1 (6 bases). Trimming took 3 bases from V and 6 from J, leaving 17 bases between them. Germline V gene data show CDR1 as MNHEY and CDR2 as SVGEGT. The CDR3 sequence is 15 residues long. CDR3 bases: TGTGCCAGCAGTTATCGGCGAGCAGGGGAAAAGACCCAGTACTTC. Translation gives CASSYRRAGEKTQYF.

The V gene is TRBV20-1, the J gene TRBJ1-1; tentatively, D is TRBD1 (5 bases). V lost 5 bases to trimming and J lost 7 bases, with 11 bases between them. Germline CDR1 is DFQATT and CDR2 is SNEGSKA (reference sequence). This CDR3 comprises 11 residues. CDR3 residues: CSAGGWSEAFF. The CDR3 DNA reads as TGCAGTGCTGGGGGATGGAGTGAAGCTTTCTTT.

This chain connects TRBV2 to TRBJ2-2; perhaps TRBD1 as D (5 bases). Germline V CDR1 and CDR2: SNHLY, FYNNEI. There are 14 residues in the CDR3. Trimming pared 2 bases from V and 6 bases from J, leaving 10 bases between. The CDR3 coding sequence is TGTGCCAGCAGTGAAAGCAGGGCCGCCGGGGAGCTGTTTTTT. Translation: CASSESRAAGELFF. Drawing the rest from reference TRBV2 and TRBJ2-2, the complete variable domain is EPEVTQTPSHQVTQMGQEVILRCVPISNHLYFYWYRQILGQKVEFLVSFYNNEISEKSEIFDDQFSVERPDGSNFTLKIRSTKLEDSAMYFCASSESRAAGELFFGEGSRLTVL.

The chain combines TRBV5-1 with TRBJ1-5, with a possible D match to TRBD1 (6 bases). This CDR3 comprises 19 residues. The germline V gene encodes CDR1 SGHRS and CDR2 YFSETQ. V was clipped by 2 bases and J by 0 bases, with 21 bases between them. In nucleotides, the CDR3 is TGCGCCAGCAGCTTTGTTGGATCCGGGACAAAAAATAGCAATCAGCCCCAGCATTTT. Translated: CASSFVGSGTKNSNQPQHF. Full variable domain (remainder filled in from reference TRBV5-1 and TRBJ1-5): KAGVTQTPRYLIKTRGQQVTLSCSPISGHRSVSWYQQTPGQGLQFLFEYFSETQRNKGNFPGRFSGRQFSNSRSEMNVSTLELGDSALYLCASSFVGSGTKNSNQPQHFGDGTRLSIL.

V and J are TRBV5-4 and TRBJ1-2, with D possibly matching TRBD1 (5 bases). The CDR3 consists of 15 residues. Germline-derived CDR1 and CDR2 are SGHNT and YYREEE (reference sequence). V was trimmed by 5 bases and J by 1 base, leaving 15 bases between them. The CDR3, as DNA: TGTGCCAGCAGGCCTGATTTGGGGGGTAACTATGGCTACACCTTC. This gives the protein CASRPDLGGNYGYTF. The whole variable domain, filled in from reference TRBV5-4 and TRBJ1-2, reads ETGVTQSPTHLIKTRGQQVTLRCSSQSGHNTVSWYQQALGQGPQFIFQYYREEENGRGNFPPRFSGLQFPNYSSELNVNALELDDSALYLCASRPDLGGNYGYTFGSGTRLTVV.

The rearrangement uses TRBV3-1 (or the pseudogene TRBV3-2) and TRBJ1-2; D is ambiguous. The CDR3 is 11 amino acids. V gave up 7 bases and J gave up 4 bases, with 7 bases separating them. From germline, CDR1 is LGHDT and CDR2 YNNKEL (reference sequence). The CDR3 spells CASTGRYGYTF. The CDR3 DNA follows: TGTGCCAGCACAGGACGCTATGGCTACACCTTC.

This sequence joins TRBV6-4 and TRBJ1-6; a weak D match, TRBD1 (5 bases). The CDR3 has 14 residues. Germline V gene lookup returns CDR1 MRHNA and CDR2 SNTAGT. With 7 bases removed from V and 8 bases from J, the gap between germline ends came to 15 bases. Here the CDR3 reads CASTKGPGDSPLHF. The DNA of the CDR3 is TGTGCCAGCACGAAGGGACCCGGTGATTCACCCCTCCACTTT.

The V gene is TRBV7-3, the J gene TRBJ2-1; TRBD2 agrees at 7 bases. V shed 5 bases and J 1 base; nucleotides not matched to a gene: 5. Germline loops: CDR1 SGHTA, CDR2 FQGTGA. The CDR3 has 15 residues. The CDR3, as DNA: TGTGCCAGCAGCCCCCGGGGGGATTCCTACAATGAGCAGTTCTTC. The encoded protein is CASSPRGDSYNEQFF.

This chain connects TRBV7-2 to TRBJ1-2, with TRBD1 matching over 9 bases. CDR1 is SGHTA and CDR2 is FQGNSA in the germline V gene. V trimming: 5 bases; J trimming: 7 bases; junction bases outside the gene matches: 5. This CDR3 region has 13 residues. The CDR3 spells CASSQRQGGGYTF. CDR3 sequence (DNA): TGTGCCAGCAGCCAAAGACAGGGGGGTGGCTACACCTTC.

J is TRBJ2-4 and V is TRBV24-1; possible D gene TRBD2, 5 bases. Germline CDR1 KGHDR, CDR2 SFDVKD. Trimming stripped 4 bases from V and 6 bases from J, with 18 bases between. The CDR3 runs to 16 residues. The CDR3: CATSDPGPRGGNIQYF. CDR3 DNA sequence: TGTGCCACCAGTGACCCGGGCCCCCGAGGAGGAAACATTCAGTACTTC.

J is TRBJ1-2 and V is TRBV30; D is ambiguous. There are 14 residues in the CDR3. Trimming pared 1 base from V and 2 bases from J, leaving 11 bases between. Germline V gene data show CDR1 as GTSNPN and CDR2 as SVGIG (reference sequence). CDR3 sequence: CAWSGIGPNYGYTF. The CDR3 bases are TGTGCCTGGAGTGGTATAGGGCCGAACTATGGCTACACCTTC.

This clone showed up just a few times. The chain links TRBV29-1 to TRBJ1-2, with D possibly TRBD1 on 5 matching bases. Germline lookup yields CDR1 SQVTM and CDR2 ANQGSEA. The CDR3 has 14 amino acids. The V end lost 3 bases, the J end lost 7 bases, and 18 bases lay between the germline ends. In nucleotides, the CDR3 is TGCAGCGTTGATCCGCACGGGACCGCAGGTGGCTACACCTTC. As protein: CSVDPHGTAGGYTF.

This rearrangement joins TRBV23-1 to TRBJ2-7; D is unresolved. TRBV23-1 is recorded as an ORF, its role being uncertain. The CDR3 sequence is 15 residues long. The V and J ends lost 4 bases and 0 bases respectively, with 13 bases between them. In nucleotides, the CDR3 is TGCGCCAGCAGTCCTCTAGGGTATGCCTCCTACGAGCAGTACTTC. Amino acid sequence: CASSPLGYASYEQYF.

The CDR3 loop is CASSLDRGRTGELFF. DNA for the CDR3: TGCGCCAGCAGTTTGGACAGGGGGCGTACCGGGGAGCTGTTTTTT. The V call is TRBV23-1, the J call TRBJ2-2; 11 bases fit TRBD1. TRBV23-1 is annotated as an ORF whose role is uncertain. CDR3 size: 15 residues. Germline trimming cut 5 bases from V and 5 bases from J; bases unmatched to any gene: 4.

The chain carries TRBV5-1 and TRBJ2-5; D is unresolved. V lost 4 bases and J 2 bases, leaving 12 bases between the germline ends. The CDR3 is 14 amino acids. Germline CDR1 SGHRS, CDR2 YFSETQ. The CDR3 DNA follows: TGCGCCAGCAGCCGCTGGGTCGCTCAAGAGACCCAGTACTTC. Translating gives CASSRWVAQETQYF.

V usage is TRBV2 and J usage is TRBJ2-2; maybe TRBD1 (6 bases). The V gene lost 7 bases and the J gene lost 4 bases, with 10 bases spanning the gap. Germline-derived CDR1 and CDR2 are SNHLY and FYNNEI. CDR3 length equals 13 residues. This CDR3 is CASTGTTTGELFF. CDR3 sequence (DNA): TGTGCCAGCACCGGGACAACCACCGGGGAGCTGTTTTTT.

V gene TRBV28 combines with J gene TRBJ1-1, with D hard to call. V was shortened by 4 bases and J by 6 bases, with 6 bases between the two germline ends. CDR3 length: 11 amino acids. Germline CDR1 and CDR2: MDHEN and SYDVKM. The CDR3 spells CASSSSPEAFF. As DNA, the CDR3 is TGTGCCAGCAGTTCCTCCCCTGAAGCTTTCTTT.

V is TRBV6-5 and J is TRBJ1-2; D might be TRBD1 (5 bases). The CDR3 runs 15 residues. The V gene lost 5 bases and the J gene lost 4 bases, with 17 bases spanning the gap. In germline, CDR1 is MNHEY, CDR2 SVGAGI. CDR3 in amino acids: CASSPLQGGRYGYTF. CDR3 in DNA: TGTGCCAGCAGTCCACTTCAGGGCGGCCGCTATGGCTACACCTTC.

The chain uses TRBV24-1 and TRBJ1-2, with 7 bases aligning to TRBD1. This CDR3 has 13 amino acids. Germline V gene lookup returns CDR1 KGHDR and CDR2 SFDVKD. Unmatched junction bases numbered 6, after V lost 6 bases and J lost 6 bases. CDR3: CATSRGQADGYTF. CDR3 DNA: TGTGCCACCAGTAGGGGGCAGGCGGATGGCTACACCTTC.

V usage is TRBV7-2 and J usage is TRBJ1-2; no reliable D call. Per the germline V gene, CDR1 is SGHTA and CDR2 is FQGNSA. Trimming stripped 2 bases from V and 3 bases from J, with 4 bases between. CDR3 length equals 12 residues. The CDR3 region is CASSLSYYGYTF. DNA for the CDR3: TGTGCCAGCAGCTTATCATACTATGGCTACACCTTC.

The chain recombines TRBV7-8 with TRBJ2-3; 8 bases are a match to TRBD2. J lost 3 bases, V lost 5 bases, and 10 bases had no gene match. Germline CDR1 SGHVS, CDR2 FQNEAQ. The CDR3 is 16 amino acids. CDR3 nucleotide sequence: TGTGCCAGCAGCCTTCGGGGGGGCGGACTTACAGATACGCAGTATTTT. This gives the protein CASSLRGGGLTDTQYF.

This clone was detected once. The gene calls are TRBV10-1 and TRBJ2-5, with 10 bases lining up with TRBD2. CDR1 and CDR2 (germline): WNHNN, SYGVQD (reference sequence). The J segment lost 5 bases and the V segment lost 5 bases, leaving 5 bases of the junction unmatched. This CDR3 is built from 14 residues. The CDR3 here is CASSPSGGGETQYF. DNA of the CDR3: TGCGCCAGCAGTCCTAGCGGGGGTGGGGAGACCCAGTACTTC.

In its sample, this clone was seen a few times. The chain links TRBV5-8 to TRBJ2-7; a weak D match, TRBD1 (6 bases). The V gene's germline CDR1 is SGHTS and CDR2 YDEGEE. The V end lost 4 bases, the J end lost 0 bases, and 14 bases lay between the germline ends. This CDR3 has 15 amino acids. CDR3 sequence: CASSLAGVSSYEQYF. CDR3 nucleotides: TGTGCCAGCAGCCTAGCAGGGGTTAGCTCCTACGAGCAGTACTTC.